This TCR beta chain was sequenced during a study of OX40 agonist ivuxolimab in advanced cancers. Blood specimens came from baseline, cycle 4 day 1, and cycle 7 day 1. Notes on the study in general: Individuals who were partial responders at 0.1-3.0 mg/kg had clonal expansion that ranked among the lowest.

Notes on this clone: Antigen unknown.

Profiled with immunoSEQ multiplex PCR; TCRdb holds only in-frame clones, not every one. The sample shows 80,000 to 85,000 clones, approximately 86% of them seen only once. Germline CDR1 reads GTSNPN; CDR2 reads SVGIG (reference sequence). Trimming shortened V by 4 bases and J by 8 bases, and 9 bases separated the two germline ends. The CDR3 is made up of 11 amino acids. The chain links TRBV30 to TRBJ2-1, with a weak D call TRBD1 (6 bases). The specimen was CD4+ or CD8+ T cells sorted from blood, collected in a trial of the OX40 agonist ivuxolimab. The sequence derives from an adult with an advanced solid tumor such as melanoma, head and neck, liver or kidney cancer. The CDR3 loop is CAWTPGDEQFF. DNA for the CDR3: TGTGCCTGGACCCCAGGGGATGAGCAGTTCTTC.